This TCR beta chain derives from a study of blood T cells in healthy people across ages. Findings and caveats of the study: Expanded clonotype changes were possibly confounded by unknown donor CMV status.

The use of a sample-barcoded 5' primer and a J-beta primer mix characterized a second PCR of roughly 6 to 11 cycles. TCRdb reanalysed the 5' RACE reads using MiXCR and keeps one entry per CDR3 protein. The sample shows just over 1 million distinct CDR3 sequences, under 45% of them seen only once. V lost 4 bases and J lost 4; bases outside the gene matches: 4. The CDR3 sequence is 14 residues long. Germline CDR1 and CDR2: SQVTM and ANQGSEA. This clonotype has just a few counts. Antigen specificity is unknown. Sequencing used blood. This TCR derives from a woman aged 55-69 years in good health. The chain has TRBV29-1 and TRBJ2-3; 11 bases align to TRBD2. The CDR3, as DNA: TGCAGCGTTGTAGGACTAGCGGGCCCAGATACGCAGTATTTT. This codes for CSVVGLAGPDTQYF.